Below are 5 T cell receptor beta chains sequenced from a single sample in a study of blood T cells in healthy people across ages. Using a J-beta primer mix together with a sample-barcoded 5' primer, a second PCR was run for about 6 to 11 cycles. MiXCR, applied by TCRdb to the 5' RACE reads, yields one record per CDR3 protein. The sample lists some 780,000 distinct CDR3 sequences, around three fifths seen once, with approximately 24% in the top ten. The sample taken for sequencing was blood. These receptors came from a middle-aged man in good health.

This clonotype was observed a handful of times. This rearrangement joins TRBV10-3 to TRBJ2-3; tentative D call: TRBD2 (6 bases). The germline gives CDR1 ENHRY, CDR2 SYGVKD. The length of the CDR3 is 15 residues. Trimming cost V 6 bases and J 1 base, with 14 bases left between them. CDR3 sequence reads: CAISAPGERTDTQYF. CDR3 nucleotide sequence: TGTGCCATCAGCGCTCCGGGGGAACGCACAGATACGCAGTATTTT.

The chain is built from TRBV2 and TRBJ1-4; 7 nucleotides align to TRBD1. The germline V gene has CDR1 SNHLY and CDR2 FYNNEI. The trim removed 6 bases at V and 0 bases at J, leaving 22 bases unmatched. The CDR3 length is 21 residues. In DNA, the CDR3 is TGTGCCAGCAGAGACCGGGACAGCGGCCGCCTTTCCACGCCAACTAATGAAAAACTGTTTTTT. Translating it yields CASRDRDSGRLSTPTNEKLFF.

CDR3 region: CASSEQLAGGTDTQYF. The CDR3 DNA follows: TGTGCCAGCAGTGAACAGCTAGCGGGGGGCACAGATACGCAGTATTTT. V and J are TRBV6-1 and TRBJ2-3; 10 nucleotides match TRBD2. The length of the CDR3 is 16 residues. Germline-derived CDR1 and CDR2 are MNHNS and SASEGT. Losses at the gene ends were 2 bases for V and 1 base for J; bases not matched to a gene: 3.

This chain links TRBV7-2 with TRBJ1-4; 8 bases fit TRBD1. With V trimmed by 5 bases and J by 5 bases, 7 bases remained unmatched. The CDR3 has 15 residues. CDR1 and CDR2 (germline): SGHTA, FQGNSA. The CDR3 region is CASSTRTGGNEKLFF. CDR3 nucleotides: TGTGCCAGCAGCACGAGAACAGGGGGGAATGAAAAACTGTTTTTT. The full variable domain, in which reference TRBV7-2 and TRBJ1-4 provide the parts outside the CDR3, is GAGVSQSPSNKVTEKGKDVELRCDPISGHTALYWYRQSLGQGLEFLIYFQGNSAPDKSGLPSDRFSAERTGGSVSTLTIQRTQQEDSAVYLCASSTRTGGNEKLFFGSGTQLSVL.

In its sample, this clonotype was seen a few times. CDR3 residues: CASRSEGRDYGYTF. The CDR3 coding sequence is TGTGCCAGCAGATCAGAGGGCAGGGACTATGGCTACACCTTC. V gene TRBV28 combines with J gene TRBJ1-2, with a weak D call TRBD1 (5 bases). V lost 6 bases, J lost 3 bases, and 14 bases lay in between. CDR3 length: 14 residues. Germline lookup yields CDR1 MDHEN and CDR2 SYDVKM.